The text below deals with one T cell receptor (beta chain). Its antigen is unknown. TCR alpha and TCR beta cDNA libraries carrying sample barcodes and UMIs came from 5'RACE with constant-segment primers. TCRdb re-called the 5' RACE reads through MiXCR, storing one row per CDR3 protein. The sample yields 170,000 or so distinct CDR3 sequences, about 22% seen once. Germline CDR1 is SGHRS and CDR2 is YFSETQ. V dropped 2 bases and J dropped 0 bases, with 12 bases sitting between them. The CDR3 totals 16 residues. The data belong to a study of T-cell memory formation after mild COVID-19. On the study more broadly: TCR clusters were mostly donor specific.

Study-wide results and caveats: Clones shrinking from day 15 to 85 showed even CD4/CD8 mixes; later expanders tilted CD4+.

The sample consisted of PBMCs or a T cell subset sorted from them (not recorded which). This sequence was found in an adult woman who had mild COVID-19 (a few samples of this study predate the infection). Cell type and time point are not known. This chain links TRBV5-1 with TRBJ2-1; D is unclear. CDR3 nucleotides: TGCGCCAGCAGCTTCGGCTCCTTGAGCTCCTACAATGAGCAGTTCTTC. This sequence encodes CASSFGSLSSYNEQFF. The full variable domain, its missing parts supplied by reference TRBV5-1 and TRBJ2-1, is KAGVTQTPRYLIKTRGQQVTLSCSPISGHRSVSWYQQTPGQGLQFLFEYFSETQRNKGNFPGRFSGRQFSNSRSEMNVSTLELGDSALYLCASSFGSLSSYNEQFFGPGTRLTVL.